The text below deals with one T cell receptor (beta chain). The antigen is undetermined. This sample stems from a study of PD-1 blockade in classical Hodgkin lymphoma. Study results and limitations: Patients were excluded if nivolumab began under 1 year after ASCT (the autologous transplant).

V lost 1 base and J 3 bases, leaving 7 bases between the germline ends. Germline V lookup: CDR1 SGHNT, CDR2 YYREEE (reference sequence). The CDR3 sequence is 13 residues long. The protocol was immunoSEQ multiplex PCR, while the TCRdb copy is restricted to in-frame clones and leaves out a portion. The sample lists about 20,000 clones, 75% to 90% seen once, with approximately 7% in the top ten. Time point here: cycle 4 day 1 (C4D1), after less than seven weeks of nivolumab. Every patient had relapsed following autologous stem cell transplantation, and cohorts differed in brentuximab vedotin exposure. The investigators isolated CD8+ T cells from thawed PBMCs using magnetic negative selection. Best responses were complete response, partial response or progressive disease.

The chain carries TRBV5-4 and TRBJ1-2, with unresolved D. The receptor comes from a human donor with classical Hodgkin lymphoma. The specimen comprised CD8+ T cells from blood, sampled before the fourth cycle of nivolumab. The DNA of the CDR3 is TGTGCCAGCAGCTTGTACCGGGACTATGGCTACACCTTC. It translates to CASSLYRDYGYTF.